This T cell receptor (beta chain) originates from a study of blood T cell repertoires in COVID-19. At the level of the study: The origin of the acute and convalescent COVID-19 samples was the United States, Italy and Spain. T cells, B-cell-depleted T cells, or PBMCs provided the cDNA or gDNA that served as material.

Authors' processing steps: Estimation of nucleated cell counts was performed using reference gene primer amplification. Produced via immunoSEQ multiplex PCR; TCRdb's table is partial and in-frame only. V, J and clone size are those of that table, while D and trimming were read from the DNA. The profile shows about 94,000 clones, approximately 79% of them singletons. One Seattle source followed patients from active infection through their disease course. This clone was picked up a small number of times. Germline V lookup: CDR1 SEHNR, CDR2 FQNEAQ (reference sequence). The CDR3 length is 15 residues. Trimming took 2 bases from V and 4 from J; bases not matched to a gene: 7.

The clonotype originates from a man in his 70s with COVID-19, enrolled during active disease. The sequenced sample consisted of peripheral blood. The chain couples TRBV7-9 to TRBJ2-7, with 8 bases aligning to TRBD2. DNA for the CDR3: TGTGCCAGCAGCTTACTTACTAGCGGAAATTACGAGCAGTACTTC. Its translation: CASSLLTSGNYEQYF.